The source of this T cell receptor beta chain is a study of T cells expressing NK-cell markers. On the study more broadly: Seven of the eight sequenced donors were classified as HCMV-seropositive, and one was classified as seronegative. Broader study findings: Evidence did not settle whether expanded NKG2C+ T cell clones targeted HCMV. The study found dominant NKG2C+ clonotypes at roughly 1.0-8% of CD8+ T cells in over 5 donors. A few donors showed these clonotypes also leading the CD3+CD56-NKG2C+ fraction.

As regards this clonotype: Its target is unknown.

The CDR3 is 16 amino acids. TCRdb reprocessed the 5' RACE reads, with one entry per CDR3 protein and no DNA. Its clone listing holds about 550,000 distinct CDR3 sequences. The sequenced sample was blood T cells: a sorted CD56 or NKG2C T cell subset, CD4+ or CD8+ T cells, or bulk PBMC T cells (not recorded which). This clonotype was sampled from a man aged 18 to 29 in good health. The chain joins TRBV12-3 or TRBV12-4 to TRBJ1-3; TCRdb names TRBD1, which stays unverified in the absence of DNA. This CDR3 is CASSPRTVLSGNTIYF.